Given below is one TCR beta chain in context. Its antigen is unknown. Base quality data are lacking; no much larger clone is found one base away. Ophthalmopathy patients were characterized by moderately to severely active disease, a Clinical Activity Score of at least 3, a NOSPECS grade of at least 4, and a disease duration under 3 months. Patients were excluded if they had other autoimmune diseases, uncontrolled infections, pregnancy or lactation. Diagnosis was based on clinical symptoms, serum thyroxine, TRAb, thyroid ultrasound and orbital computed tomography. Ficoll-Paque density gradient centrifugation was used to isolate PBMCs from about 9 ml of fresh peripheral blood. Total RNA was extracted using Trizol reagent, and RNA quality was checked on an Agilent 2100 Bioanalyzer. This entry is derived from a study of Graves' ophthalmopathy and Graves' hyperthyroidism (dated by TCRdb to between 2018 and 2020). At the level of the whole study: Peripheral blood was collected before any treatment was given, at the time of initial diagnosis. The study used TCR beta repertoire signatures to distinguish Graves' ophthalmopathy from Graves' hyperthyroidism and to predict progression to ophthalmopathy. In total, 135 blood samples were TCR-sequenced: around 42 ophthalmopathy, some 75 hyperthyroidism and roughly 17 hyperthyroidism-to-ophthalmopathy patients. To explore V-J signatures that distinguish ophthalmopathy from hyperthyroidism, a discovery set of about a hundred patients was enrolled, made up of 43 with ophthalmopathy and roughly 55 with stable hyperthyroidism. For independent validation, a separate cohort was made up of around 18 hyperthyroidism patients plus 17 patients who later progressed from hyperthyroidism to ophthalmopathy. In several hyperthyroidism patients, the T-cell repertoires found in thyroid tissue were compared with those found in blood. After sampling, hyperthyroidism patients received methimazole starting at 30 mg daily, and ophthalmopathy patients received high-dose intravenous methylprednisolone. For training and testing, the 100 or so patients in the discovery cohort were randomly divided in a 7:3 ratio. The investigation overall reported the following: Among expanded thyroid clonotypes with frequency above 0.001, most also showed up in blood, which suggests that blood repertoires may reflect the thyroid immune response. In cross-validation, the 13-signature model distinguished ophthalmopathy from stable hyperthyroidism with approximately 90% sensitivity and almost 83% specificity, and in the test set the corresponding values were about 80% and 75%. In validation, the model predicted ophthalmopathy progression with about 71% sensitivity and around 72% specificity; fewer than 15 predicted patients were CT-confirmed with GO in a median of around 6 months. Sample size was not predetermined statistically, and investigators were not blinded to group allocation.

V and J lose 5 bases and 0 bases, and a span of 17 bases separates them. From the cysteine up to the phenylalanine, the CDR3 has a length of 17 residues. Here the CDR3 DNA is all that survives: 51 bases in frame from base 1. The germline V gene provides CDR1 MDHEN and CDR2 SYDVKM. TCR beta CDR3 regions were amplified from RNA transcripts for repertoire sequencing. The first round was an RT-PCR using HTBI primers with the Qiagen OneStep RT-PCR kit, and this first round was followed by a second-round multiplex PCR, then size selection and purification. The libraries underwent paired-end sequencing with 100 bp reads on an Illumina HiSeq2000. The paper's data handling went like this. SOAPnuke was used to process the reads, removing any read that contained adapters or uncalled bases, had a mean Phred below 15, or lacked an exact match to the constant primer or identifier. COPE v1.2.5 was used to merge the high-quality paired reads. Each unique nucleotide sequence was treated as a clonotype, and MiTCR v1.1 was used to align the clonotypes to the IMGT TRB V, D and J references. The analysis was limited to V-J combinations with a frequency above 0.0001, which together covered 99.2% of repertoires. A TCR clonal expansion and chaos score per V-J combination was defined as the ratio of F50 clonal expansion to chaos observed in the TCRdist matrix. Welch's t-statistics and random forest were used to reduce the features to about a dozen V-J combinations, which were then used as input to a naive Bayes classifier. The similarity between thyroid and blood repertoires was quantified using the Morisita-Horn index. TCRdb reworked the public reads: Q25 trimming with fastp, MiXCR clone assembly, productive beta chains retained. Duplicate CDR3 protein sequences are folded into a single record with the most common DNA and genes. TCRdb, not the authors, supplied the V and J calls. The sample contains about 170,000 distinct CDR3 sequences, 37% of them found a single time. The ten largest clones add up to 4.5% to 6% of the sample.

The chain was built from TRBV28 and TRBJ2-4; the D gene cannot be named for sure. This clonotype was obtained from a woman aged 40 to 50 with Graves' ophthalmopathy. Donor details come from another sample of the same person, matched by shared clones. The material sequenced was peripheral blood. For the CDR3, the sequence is CASSPLDGLLAKNIQYF. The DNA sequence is TGTGCCAGCAGTCCACTGGACGGCTTACTAGCCAAAAACATTCAGTACTTC.